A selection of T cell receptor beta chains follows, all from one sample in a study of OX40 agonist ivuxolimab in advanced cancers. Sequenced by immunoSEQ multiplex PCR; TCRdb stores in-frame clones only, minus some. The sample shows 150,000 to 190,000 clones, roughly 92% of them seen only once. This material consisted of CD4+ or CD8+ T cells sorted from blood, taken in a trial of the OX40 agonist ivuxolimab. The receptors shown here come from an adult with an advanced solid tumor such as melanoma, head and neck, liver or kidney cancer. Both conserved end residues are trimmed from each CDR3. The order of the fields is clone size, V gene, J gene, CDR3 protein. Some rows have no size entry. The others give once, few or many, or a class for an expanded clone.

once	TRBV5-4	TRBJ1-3	ASSLAGSLSSGNTIY
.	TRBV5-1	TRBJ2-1	ASSLWGNSYNEQF
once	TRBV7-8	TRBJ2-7	ASSLAIRDRYEQY
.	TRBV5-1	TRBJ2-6	ASSAGHISGANVLT
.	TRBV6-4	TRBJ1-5	ASSLRQGFDQPQH
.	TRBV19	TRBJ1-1	ASSLQLNTEAF
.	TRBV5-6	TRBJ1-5	ASSLRKTGYSNQPQH
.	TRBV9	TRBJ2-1	ASGRDSINEQF
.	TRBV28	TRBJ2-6	ASSFRRWSSGANVLT
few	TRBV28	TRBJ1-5	ASSFGDIGISNQPQH
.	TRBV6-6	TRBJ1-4	ASSFMGRRNEKLF
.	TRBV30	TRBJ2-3	AWSVHPFTSGGGTDTQY
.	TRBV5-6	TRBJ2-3	ASSPQRQGGTDTQY
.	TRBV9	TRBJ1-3	ASSTEDRPPHSGNTIY
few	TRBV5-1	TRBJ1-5	ASSLEAGFSQPQH